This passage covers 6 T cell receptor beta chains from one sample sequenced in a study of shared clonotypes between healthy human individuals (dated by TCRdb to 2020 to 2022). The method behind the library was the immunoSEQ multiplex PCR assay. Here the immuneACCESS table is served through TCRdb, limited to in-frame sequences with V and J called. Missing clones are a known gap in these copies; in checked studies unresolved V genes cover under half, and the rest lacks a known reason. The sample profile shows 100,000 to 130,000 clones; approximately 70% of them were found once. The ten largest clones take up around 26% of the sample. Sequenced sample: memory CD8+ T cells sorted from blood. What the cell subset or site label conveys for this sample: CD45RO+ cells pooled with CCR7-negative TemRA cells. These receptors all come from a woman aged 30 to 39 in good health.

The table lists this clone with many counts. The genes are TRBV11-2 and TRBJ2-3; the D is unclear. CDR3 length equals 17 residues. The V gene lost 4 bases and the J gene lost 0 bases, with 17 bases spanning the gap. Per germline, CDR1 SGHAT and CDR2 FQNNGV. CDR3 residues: CASSYEGSAHSTDTQYF. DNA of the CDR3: TGTGCCAGCAGCTATGAAGGCAGCGCGCATAGCACAGATACGCAGTATTTT.

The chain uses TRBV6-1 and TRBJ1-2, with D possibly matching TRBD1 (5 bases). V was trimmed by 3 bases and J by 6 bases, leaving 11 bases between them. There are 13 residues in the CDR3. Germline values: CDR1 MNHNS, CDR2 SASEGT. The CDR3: CASSESGYNGYTF. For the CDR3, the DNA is TGTGCCAGCAGTGAGTCAGGGTACAATGGCTACACCTTC.

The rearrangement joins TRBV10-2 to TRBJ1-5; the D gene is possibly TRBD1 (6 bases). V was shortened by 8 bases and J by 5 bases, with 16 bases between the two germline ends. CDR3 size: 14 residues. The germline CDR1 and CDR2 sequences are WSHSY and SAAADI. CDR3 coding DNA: TGCGCCAGCGATTGGGAACGGGGGCATCAGCCCCAGCATTTT. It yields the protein CASDWERGHQPQHF.

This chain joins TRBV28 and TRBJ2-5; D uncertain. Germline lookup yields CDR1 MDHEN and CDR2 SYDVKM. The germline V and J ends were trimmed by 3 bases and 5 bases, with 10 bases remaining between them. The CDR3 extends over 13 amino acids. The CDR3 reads CASSFPNSETQYF. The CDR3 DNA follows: TGTGCCAGCAGTTTTCCGAATAGCGAGACCCAGTACTTC.

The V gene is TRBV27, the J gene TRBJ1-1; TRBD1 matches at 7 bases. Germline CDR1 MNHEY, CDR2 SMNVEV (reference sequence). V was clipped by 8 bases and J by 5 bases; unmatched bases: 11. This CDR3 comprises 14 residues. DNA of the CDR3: TGTGCCAGCCTCCCAGGGGGAGGTTTGACTGAAGCTTTCTTT. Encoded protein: CASLPGGGLTEAFF.

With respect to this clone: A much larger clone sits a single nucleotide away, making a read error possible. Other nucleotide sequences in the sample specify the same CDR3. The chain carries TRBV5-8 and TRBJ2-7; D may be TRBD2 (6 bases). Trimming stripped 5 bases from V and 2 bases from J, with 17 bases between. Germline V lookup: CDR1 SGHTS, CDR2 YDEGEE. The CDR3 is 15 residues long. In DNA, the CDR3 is TGTGCCAGCAGGCTGGGAGGAGCAGGGCCCTACGAGCAGTACTTC. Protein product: CASRLGGAGPYEQYF.